The sequence of this T cell receptor beta chain was determined in a study of response to subunit inactivated influenza vaccine. Findings of the study overall: The study's authors posited that every seasonal influenza vaccination enlists few new T cells.

MiXCR, run by TCRdb on the RT-PCR reads, gives a single entry per CDR3 protein. Among 700,000 to 900,000 distinct CDR3 sequences, approximately 21% were seen once, and the ten largest hold 10%. The V and J ends lost 2 bases and 0 bases respectively, with 9 bases between them. The germline V gene encodes CDR1 SGHDT and CDR2 YYEEEE. The CDR3 extends over 15 amino acids. The table lists this clonotype with many counts. The antigen is not known. The source is a man aged 45-60 years who received an inactivated influenza vaccine. The chain links TRBV5-6 to TRBJ2-1, with D unclear. Sequenced here: PBMCs from blood, sampled approximately 5 days after vaccination. CDR3 sequence (DNA): TGTGCCAGCAGCTTCGGACGGAGCTCCTACAATGAGCAGTTCTTC. Amino acid sequence: CASSFGRSSYNEQFF.